Sequencing of this TCR beta chain was carried out in a study of PD-1 blockade in mismatch repair-deficient tumors. About the research overall: All were previously treated, progressing patients with 12 mismatch repair-deficient cancer types.

Assay: immunoSEQ multiplex PCR; the TCRdb copy retains only in-frame clones and omits some. The data hold approximately 100,000 clones, with 70% to 85% observed a single time. The table lists this clone with a few counts. The clonotype was recovered from an adult with mismatch repair-deficient cancer. Specimen: peripheral blood, collected 36 weeks after starting pembrolizumab.

CDR3 nucleotide sequence: TGTGCCAGTAGTTCCCGAGGGGGCGTCTCCTACAATGAGCAGTTCTTC. Its translation is CASSSRGGVSYNEQFF. The chain employs TRBV19 and TRBJ2-1; 7 nucleotides match TRBD1. This CDR3 is 16 amino acids long. Germline V gene data show CDR1 as LNHDA and CDR2 as SQIVND (reference sequence). V shed 5 bases, J shed 0 bases, and the junction held 7 bases outside the gene matches.